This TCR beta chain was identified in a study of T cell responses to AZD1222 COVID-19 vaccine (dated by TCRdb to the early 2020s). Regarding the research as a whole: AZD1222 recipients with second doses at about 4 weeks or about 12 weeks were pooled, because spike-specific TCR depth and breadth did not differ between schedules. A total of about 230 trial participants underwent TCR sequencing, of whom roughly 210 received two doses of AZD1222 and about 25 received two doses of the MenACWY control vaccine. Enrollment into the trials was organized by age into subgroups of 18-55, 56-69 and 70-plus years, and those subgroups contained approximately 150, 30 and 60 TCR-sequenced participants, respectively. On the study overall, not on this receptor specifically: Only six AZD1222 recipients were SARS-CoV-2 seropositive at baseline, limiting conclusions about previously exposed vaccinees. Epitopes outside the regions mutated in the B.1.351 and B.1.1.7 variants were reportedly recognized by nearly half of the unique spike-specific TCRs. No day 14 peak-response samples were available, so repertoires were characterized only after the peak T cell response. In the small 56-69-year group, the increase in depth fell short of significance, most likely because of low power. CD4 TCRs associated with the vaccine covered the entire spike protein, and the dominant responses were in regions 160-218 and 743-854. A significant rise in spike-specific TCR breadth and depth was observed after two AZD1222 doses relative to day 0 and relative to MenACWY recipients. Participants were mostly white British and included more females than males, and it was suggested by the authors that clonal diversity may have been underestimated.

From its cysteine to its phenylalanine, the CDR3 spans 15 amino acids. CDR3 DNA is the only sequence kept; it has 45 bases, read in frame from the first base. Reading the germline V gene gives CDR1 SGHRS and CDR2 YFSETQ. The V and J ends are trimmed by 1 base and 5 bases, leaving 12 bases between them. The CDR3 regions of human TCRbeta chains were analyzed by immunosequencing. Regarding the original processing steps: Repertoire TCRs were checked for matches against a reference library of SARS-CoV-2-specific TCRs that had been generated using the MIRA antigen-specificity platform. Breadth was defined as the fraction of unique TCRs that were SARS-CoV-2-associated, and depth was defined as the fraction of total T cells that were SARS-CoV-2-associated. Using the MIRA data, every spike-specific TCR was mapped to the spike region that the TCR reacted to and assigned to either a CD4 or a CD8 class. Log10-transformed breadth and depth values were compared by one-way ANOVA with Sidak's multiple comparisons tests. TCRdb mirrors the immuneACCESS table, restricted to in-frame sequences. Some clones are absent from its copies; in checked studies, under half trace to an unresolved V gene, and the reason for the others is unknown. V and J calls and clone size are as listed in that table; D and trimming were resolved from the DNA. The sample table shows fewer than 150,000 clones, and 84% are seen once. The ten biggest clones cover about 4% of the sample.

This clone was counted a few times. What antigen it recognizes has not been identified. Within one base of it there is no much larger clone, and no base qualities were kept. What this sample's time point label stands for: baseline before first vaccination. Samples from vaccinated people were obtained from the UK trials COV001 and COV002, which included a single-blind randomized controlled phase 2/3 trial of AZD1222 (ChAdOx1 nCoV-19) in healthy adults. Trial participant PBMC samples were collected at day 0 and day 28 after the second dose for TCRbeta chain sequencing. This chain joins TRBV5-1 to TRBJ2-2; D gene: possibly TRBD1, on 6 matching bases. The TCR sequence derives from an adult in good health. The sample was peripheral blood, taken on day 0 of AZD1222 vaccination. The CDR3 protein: CASSLRDMKTGELFF. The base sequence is TGCGCCAGCAGCTTGAGGGACATGAAAACCGGGGAGCTGTTTTTT.